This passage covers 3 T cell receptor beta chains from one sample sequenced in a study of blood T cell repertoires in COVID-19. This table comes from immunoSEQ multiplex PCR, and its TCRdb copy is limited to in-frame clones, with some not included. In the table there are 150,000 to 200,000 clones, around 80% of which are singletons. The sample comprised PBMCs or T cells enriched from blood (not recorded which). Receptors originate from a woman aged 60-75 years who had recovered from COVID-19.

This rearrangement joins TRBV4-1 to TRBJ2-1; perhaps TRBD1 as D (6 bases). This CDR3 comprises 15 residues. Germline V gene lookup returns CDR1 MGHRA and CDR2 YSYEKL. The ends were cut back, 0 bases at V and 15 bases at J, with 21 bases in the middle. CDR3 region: CASSQDRGGINVPFF. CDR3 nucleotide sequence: TGCGCCAGCAGCCAAGACAGGGGTGGAATTAACGTTCCGTTCTTC.

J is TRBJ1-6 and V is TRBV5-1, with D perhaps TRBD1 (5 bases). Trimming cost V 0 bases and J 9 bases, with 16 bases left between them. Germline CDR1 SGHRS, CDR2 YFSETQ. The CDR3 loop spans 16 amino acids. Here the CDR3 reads CASSLEGTGTGSPLHF. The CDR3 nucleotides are TGCGCCAGCAGCTTGGAGGGAACAGGAACTGGTTCACCCCTCCACTTT.

CDR3 nucleotides: TGTGCCAGCTCGAATTGGGGGGGGGCAGTAGAGACCCAGTACTTC. This codes for CASSNWGGAVETQYF. This chain links TRBV19 with TRBJ2-5; a weak D match, TRBD2 (7 bases). V lost 9 bases and J lost 4, with 21 bases in between. This CDR3 has 15 amino acids. The germline V gene encodes CDR1 LNHDA and CDR2 SQIVND (reference sequence).